The T cell receptor (beta chain) described here comes from a study of T cell clones after liver transplantation. Study-wide context: A pre-transplant mixed lymphocyte reaction with TCRbeta sequencing defined graft-donor-reactive clones followed in post-transplant blood. Without induction therapy, subjects received standard immunosuppression until 12-24 months post-transplant. Study findings and constraints: Graft donor-reactive T cells possibly entered the graft instead of undergoing deletion.

The V gene lost 0 bases and the J gene lost 5 bases, with 5 bases spanning the gap. The CDR3 spans 13 residues. Germline-derived CDR1 and CDR2 are MNHNY and SVGAGI (reference sequence). Notes on this clone: Its specificity is unknown.

Sorting of unstimulated PBMCs yielded separate CD3+CD4+ and CD3+CD8+ fractions. Profiled with immunoSEQ multiplex PCR; TCRdb holds only in-frame clones, not every one. Seen here are 77,000 or so clones, under 90% observed once, and the top ten hold about 0.79%. The V and J genes are TRBV6-6 and TRBJ2-1; D is unresolved. This receptor was obtained from a human patient who received a liver transplant. T cells may partly derive from the graft donor. Here the sequenced sample was CD4+ T cells from blood, taken 12 months after liver transplant. In DNA form, the CDR3 reads TGTGCCAGCAGTTACTCTCCCGACAATGAGCAGTTCTTC. Protein product: CASSYSPDNEQFF.